The 23 T cell receptor beta chains given below trace back to one sample, sequenced in a study of T-cell memory formation after mild COVID-19. From the 5' RACE reads, TCRdb called clonotypes with MiXCR, one entry per CDR3 protein. This sample has about 190,000 distinct CDR3 sequences, with about 20% found just once. Sequenced: PBMCs or a T cell subset sorted from them (not recorded which). The receptors stem from an adult woman who had mild COVID-19 (a few samples of this study predate the infection). Cell type and time point are not known.

The V and J genes are TRBV15 and TRBJ2-1, with 10 bases that match TRBD2. Per germline, CDR1 LNHNV and CDR2 YYDKDF (reference sequence). Unmatched junction bases numbered 5, after V lost 5 bases and J lost 10 bases. CDR3 size: 13 residues. CDR3 coding DNA: TGTGCCACCAGCGGAGGACTAGCGGTCGAGCAGTTCTTC. This sequence encodes CATSGGLAVEQFF.

Only one count was recorded for this clonotype. V is TRBV29-1 and J is TRBJ1-2; 7 nucleotides line up with TRBD1. This CDR3 is 12 amino acids long. The V gene's germline CDR1 is SQVTM and CDR2 ANQGSEA. V trimming: 6 bases; J trimming: 8 bases; junction bases outside the gene matches: 9. CDR3 in amino acids: CSVPGGLEGYTF. DNA of the CDR3: TGCAGCGTCCCAGGGGGGCTCGAGGGCTACACCTTC. The whole variable domain, remainder taken from reference TRBV29-1 and TRBJ1-2, is SAVISQKPSRDICQRGTSLTIQCQVDSQVTMMFWYRQQPGQSLTLIATANQGSEATYESGFVIDKFPISRPNLTFSTLTVSNMSPEDSSIYLCSVPGGLEGYTFGSGTRLTVV.

This clonotype has more than one count but fewer than ten. The gene calls are TRBV10-3 and TRBJ2-7; 7 bases agree with TRBD1. The CDR3 consists of 15 residues. V lost 2 bases and J lost 9; bases outside the gene matches: 13. The germline V gene has CDR1 ENHRY and CDR2 SYGVKD. The CDR3 sequence: CAISEPRTGMNGQYF. The DNA for the CDR3 is TGTGCCATCAGTGAGCCCCGGACAGGAATGAATGGGCAGTACTTC.

CDR3 nucleotides: TGCGCCAGCAGCTCCAGGGTGCGCGGCACTGAAGCTTTCTTT. It translates to CASSSRVRGTEAFF. V gene TRBV5-1 combines with J gene TRBJ1-1; perhaps TRBD1 as D (5 bases). CDR3 length: 14 residues. Germline assignment: CDR1 SGHRS and CDR2 YFSETQ. V shed 3 bases and J shed 4 bases, with 13 bases lying between them. Full variable domain (missing parts from reference TRBV5-1 and TRBJ1-1): KAGVTQTPRYLIKTRGQQVTLSCSPISGHRSVSWYQQTPGQGLQFLFEYFSETQRNKGNFPGRFSGRQFSNSRSEMNVSTLELGDSALYLCASSSRVRGTEAFFGQGTRLTVV.

This clonotype was detected a few times. V is TRBV10-3 and J is TRBJ2-1; D unclear. Germline CDR1 ENHRY, CDR2 SYGVKD. Trimming left V 6 bases short and J 6 bases short, with 12 bases between. The CDR3 has 13 amino acids. CDR3 nucleotides: TGTGCCATCAGCCCCGTTTCCGTCAATGAGCAGTTCTTC. It yields the protein CAISPVSVNEQFF.

The genes are TRBV6-2 or TRBV6-3 and TRBJ2-7; 10 nucleotides line up with TRBD2. CDR1 MNHEY and CDR2 SVGEGT come from the germline V gene. The ends lost 1 base at V and 5 bases at J; junction bases unmatched: 5. CDR3 length equals 15 residues. CDR3 amino acids: CASSYLSGRAHEQYF. CDR3 nucleotides: TGTGCCAGCAGTTACTTGAGCGGGAGGGCCCACGAGCAGTACTTC.

The genes are TRBV5-1 and TRBJ2-1; 11 bases fit TRBD2. The germline gives CDR1 SGHRS, CDR2 YFSETQ. The CDR3 is 14 residues long. Trimming removed 5 bases from V and 6 bases from J; junction bases left unmatched: 4. The CDR3 DNA reads TGCGCCAGCAGGCTAGCGGGAGGTTTCAATGAGCAGTTCTTC. Translation gives CASRLAGGFNEQFF.

This sequence joins TRBV4-2 and TRBJ2-3, with D hard to call. Trimming left V 1 base short and J 1 base short, with 9 bases between. The CDR3 runs to 15 residues. In germline, CDR1 is LGHNA, CDR2 YNFKEQ. CDR3 sequence: CASSQASIGTDTQYF. The CDR3 nucleotides are TGTGCCAGCAGCCAAGCCTCCATCGGCACAGATACGCAGTATTTT.

Many counts were recorded for this clonotype. V gene TRBV12-3 or TRBV12-4 combines with J gene TRBJ2-1; the match to TRBD2 covers 9 bases. CDR3 length: 15 amino acids. V shed 6 bases, J shed 8 bases, and the junction held 11 bases outside the gene matches. This CDR3 reads CASRLLGTSTDEQFF. CDR3 nucleotide sequence: TGTGCCAGCAGACTCCTAGGGACTAGCACGGATGAGCAGTTCTTC.

This clonotype has just a few counts. This chain uses TRBV14 with TRBJ1-1; unclear D gene. CDR3 length equals 14 residues. Per germline, CDR1 SGHDN and CDR2 FVKESK. Trimming stripped 2 bases from V and 3 bases from J, with 10 bases between. CDR3 residues: CASSQRGQDTEAFF. The CDR3 nucleotides are TGTGCCAGCAGCCAACGCGGCCAAGACACTGAAGCTTTCTTT.

The table lists this clonotype with a few counts. The gene calls are TRBV6-6 and TRBJ2-5; the D is unclear. Trimming pared 2 bases from V and 1 base from J, leaving 5 bases between. This CDR3 has 13 residues. CDR1 and CDR2 (germline): MNHNY, SVGAGI (reference sequence). The CDR3 sequence: CASSYRPQETQYF. The CDR3 nucleotides read TGTGCCAGCAGTTACCGGCCCCAAGAGACCCAGTACTTC.

This clonotype turned up a few times. This chain joins TRBV3-1 and TRBJ2-7; 9 bases fit TRBD1. Germline trimming cut 4 bases from V and 4 bases from J; bases unmatched to any gene: 8. The CDR3 is 15 residues long. Germline V CDR1 and CDR2: LGHDT, YNNKEL (reference sequence). The CDR3 DNA is TGTGCCAGCAGCCCCGGGACAGGGATTCAGTACGAGCAGTACTTC. Translation gives CASSPGTGIQYEQYF.

This clonotype was picked up a small number of times. This rearrangement joins TRBV12-3 or TRBV12-4 to TRBJ2-7; D ambiguous. V was clipped by 3 bases and J by 6 bases, with 12 bases between them. There are 13 residues in the CDR3. The CDR3 is CASSLGGNPEQYF. DNA of the CDR3: TGTGCCAGCAGTTTGGGTGGGAATCCCGAGCAGTACTTC.

This clonotype was found a few times. The chain combines TRBV4-1 with TRBJ1-2; weak D call: TRBD1 (6 bases). The CDR3 runs 12 residues. Trimming removed 9 bases at V and 2 bases at J, with 10 bases between. In germline, CDR1 is MGHRA, CDR2 YSYEKL. Here the CDR3 DNA reads TGCGCCAGTCAACAGGGCAACTATGGCTACACCTTC. Amino acids: CASQQGNYGYTF.

A few counts support this clonotype. The chain combines TRBV6-1 with TRBJ2-7, with no clear D. This CDR3 spans 15 amino acids. Per the germline V gene, CDR1 is MNHNS and CDR2 is SASEGT. The V and J ends lost 3 bases and 2 bases respectively, with 14 bases between them. This CDR3 is CASSDARRRAYEQYF. CDR3 DNA: TGTGCCAGCAGTGACGCGCGTCGCCGGGCCTACGAGCAGTACTTC.

This clonotype was detected a few times. The CDR3 DNA is TGTGCCAGCACCTTGTATGGGGACGGAGGCCCGGGGCGGTACGAGCAGTACTTC. Its protein product is CASTLYGDGGPGRYEQYF. The chain recombines TRBV27 with TRBJ2-7; the D gene could be TRBD1 or TRBD2 (5 bases each). Trimming stripped 7 bases from V and 4 bases from J, with 29 bases between. In germline, CDR1 is MNHEY, CDR2 SMNVEV (reference sequence). The CDR3 extends over 18 amino acids.

V gene TRBV3-1 combines with J gene TRBJ2-1, with 9 bases aligning to TRBD2. Germline-derived CDR1 and CDR2 are LGHDT and YNNKEL (reference sequence). The length of the CDR3 is 16 residues. With 0 bases clipped from V and 6 bases from J, the junction kept 6 bases outside the gene matches. Here the CDR3 reads CASSQDLGSGGNEQFF. In nucleotides, the CDR3 is TGTGCCAGCAGCCAAGATCTCGGTAGCGGGGGCAATGAGCAGTTCTTC.

The V gene is TRBV5-1, the J gene TRBJ2-3, with D perhaps matching TRBD2 (5 bases). The V and J ends lost 7 bases and 5 bases respectively, with 11 bases between them. Germline V gene lookup returns CDR1 SGHRS and CDR2 YFSETQ. The CDR3 covers 12 residues. This chain's CDR3 is CASRLNVDTQYF. The CDR3 DNA sequence: TGCGCCAGCCGACTAAACGTAGATACGCAGTATTTT.

This clonotype occurred a few times. The gene calls are TRBV12-3 or TRBV12-4 and TRBJ1-2; no firm D call. Trimming took off 5 bases at V and 4 bases at J, with 17 bases between the two ends. The CDR3 is 15 amino acids. The CDR3 spells CASSRTSGDRYGYTF. DNA of the CDR3: TGTGCCAGCAGTAGGACGAGTGGTGACCGCTATGGCTACACCTTC.

V gene TRBV9 combines with J gene TRBJ2-1, with 11 bases lining up with TRBD2. Germline V gene sequence: CDR1 SGDLS, CDR2 YYNGEE. The CDR3 sequence is 19 residues long. The V gene end was trimmed by 0 bases and the J gene end by 5 bases; junction bases not matched to a gene: 13. The CDR3 sequence: CASSVGLAGSRGENNEQFF. The CDR3 DNA reads as TGTGCCAGCAGCGTAGGACTAGCGGGGAGTCGGGGTGAAAACAATGAGCAGTTCTTC.

The V call is TRBV20-1, the J call TRBJ2-3; perhaps TRBD2 as D (5 bases). Per the germline V gene, CDR1 is DFQATT and CDR2 is SNEGSKA (reference sequence). CDR3 length equals 15 residues. Trimming took off 6 bases at V and 3 bases at J, with 19 bases between the two ends. CDR3 bases: TGCAGTGCCTCCGGGCCGGACTCAGGTACAGATACGCAGTATTTT. Its protein product is CSASGPDSGTDTQYF.

This clonotype occurred a few times. The chain links TRBV7-9 to TRBJ2-5; D is ambiguous. Trimming took off 1 base at V and 4 bases at J, with 22 bases between the two ends. This CDR3 has 18 amino acids. Germline V CDR1 and CDR2: SEHNR, FQNEAQ (reference sequence). In DNA, the CDR3 is TGTGCCAGCAGCTTAGGGAATATAGGACCAAGAGCGCCAGAGACCCAGTACTTC. Translation: CASSLGNIGPRAPETQYF.

The chain has TRBV7-9 and TRBJ1-3; no firm D call. The V end was cut by 9 bases, the J end by 0 bases, with 9 bases between. Per the germline V gene, CDR1 is SEHNR and CDR2 is FQNEAQ (reference sequence). The CDR3 is made up of 13 amino acids. The CDR3, as DNA: TGTGCCAGTGACGGTACCTCTGGAAACACCATATATTTT. Translation: CASDGTSGNTIYF.